This is a list of T cell receptor beta chains from one sample in a study of metastatic and nonmetastatic thyroid tumors. TCRdb ran MiXCR on the PCR reads. The sample includes roughly 5,100 clones, around 21% of them seen just once. Sequenced sample: tumor tissue. The receptor source for this set is a male donor with papillary thyroid cancer or a benign thyroid nodule (not recorded which). Some clones in this sample may be carry-over from other donors' samples. The CDR3 runs from the conserved cysteine through the conserved F or W. Each record gives: V gene, J gene, D gene, clone size, CDR3 DNA, CDR3 protein. The D gene is left open where the match is weak. Clone size is stated in some rows and not others, as once, few, many or a class when expanded.

TRBV28,TRBJ2-7,NA,NA,TGTGCCAGCAATCCACCGGGCCGGGAGCAGTACTTC,CASNPPGREQYF
TRBV3-1,TRBJ2-5,TRBD2,few,TGTGCCAGCAGCCAAGGACTAGCCGAGGTTGGTTGGGAGACCCAGTACTTC,CASSQGLAEVGWETQYF
TRBV6-1,TRBJ2-1,TRBD2,many,TGTGCCAGCAGAAACGGGGCTAGCGGGAACCACAATGAGCAGTTCTTC,CASRNGASGNHNEQFF
TRBV11-1,TRBJ2-2,TRBD2,many,TGTGCCAGCAGCTTAGGGTGGGGCAGCGGGAGCGGCACCGGGGAGCTGTTTTTT,CASSLGWGSGSGTGELFF
TRBV30,TRBJ2-1,TRBD2,many,TGTGCCTGGAGTGTGGGGTTGGCGGGAGGGGGATCTGATGAGCAGTTCTTC,CAWSVGLAGGGSDEQFF
TRBV30,TRBJ2-7,TRBD1,NA,TGTGCCTGGAGAAATCGACAGGGAGCCCCTAGGTGGGAGCAGTACTTT,CAWRNRQGAPRWEQYF
TRBV15,TRBJ2-1,NA,many,TGTGCCACCAGCAGAGATGGGGGCCCCGAGGAGGAGCAGTTCTTC,CATSRDGGPEEEQFF
TRBV6-1,TRBJ1-2,NA,NA,NA,CASNPMATPSVRGHTF
TRBV5-6,TRBJ1-5,TRBD1,few,TGTGCCAGCAGCGCAGGGGGACAGCCCCAGCATTTT,CASSAGGQPQHF
TRBV19,TRBJ1-1,NA,NA,TGTGCCAGTAGTATGAGGCCGAACACTGAAGCTTTCTTT,CASSMRPNTEAFF
TRBV6-6,TRBJ2-1,TRBD1,medium-sized,TGTGCCAGCAGTTACCCCGGGACAGGGAATGAGCAGTTCTTC,CASSYPGTGNEQFF
TRBV6-1,TRBJ2-2,TRBD1,NA,TGTGCCAGCAGGAGGACAGGGAACACCGGGGAGCTGTTTTTT,CASRRTGNTGELFF
TRBV30,TRBJ2-1,NA,once,TGTGCCTGGAGTGTTTCAACTAGCCGAAATGAGCAGTTCTTC,CAWSVSTSRNEQFF
TRBV25-1,TRBJ2-3,NA,large,TGTGCCAGCAGTGAAGGAGCAGCGAGCACAGATACGCAGTATTTT,CASSEGAASTDTQYF
TRBV28,TRBJ2-3,NA,NA,TGTGCCAGCTATAAGTGGTTCGGTCGGACAGATACGCAGTATTTT,CASYKWFGRTDTQYF
TRBV7-2,TRBJ1-6,NA,NA,TGTGCCAGCAGGCCGTCGGGGCATAATTCACCCCTCCACTTT,CASRPSGHNSPLHF
TRBV6-6,TRBJ1-6,NA,NA,TGTGCCAGCAGTTACGGTGCAGCTTTAGGTTCACCCCTCCACTTT,CASSYGAALGSPLHF
TRBV9,TRBJ1-2,TRBD1,NA,TGTGCCAGCATCCCCAGAGACAGGGATCATGGCTACACCTTC,CASIPRDRDHGYTF
TRBV3-1,TRBJ2-1,NA,many,TGTGCCAGCAGCCAACGCGCGGGTGAGCAGTTCTTC,CASSQRAGEQFF
TRBV20-1,TRBJ2-3,TRBD2,many,TGCAGTGCTAGAGATGTCGGTAGCGGGAGGGTGTCAGATACGCAGTATTTT,CSARDVGSGRVSDTQYF
TRBV6-6,TRBJ2-2,TRBD2,few,TGTGCCAGCAGTTACTTAGCGGGGGCGAACACCGGGGAGCTGTTTTTT,CASSYLAGANTGELFF
TRBV15,TRBJ2-7,TRBD2,NA,TGTGCCACCAGCAGAGATTCTACGGGGGGATGGTTGGAGCAGTACTTC,CATSRDSTGGWLEQYF
TRBV29-1,TRBJ2-4,TRBD2,few,TGCAGCGTTGAAGTTGGGGGGGGACGGAACATTCAGTACTTC,CSVEVGGGRNIQYF
TRBV28,TRBJ1-2,TRBD1,few,TGTGCCATCAATTCCCAGGGACAGGCGCCCATCAGCTATGGCTACACCTTC,CAINSQGQAPISYGYTF
TRBV7-3,TRBJ2-7,NA,many,TGTGCCAGCAGCTTAAATGGAGGGGCCGAGCAGTACTTC,CASSLNGGAEQYF
TRBV9,TRBJ2-5,TRBD2,NA,TGTGCCAGCAGCCCCGGACTAGAAGGGACCCAGTACTTC,CASSPGLEGTQYF
TRBV6-2/TRBV6-3,TRBJ1-5,NA,many,TGTGCCAGCAGTCCTACGGGGATCGGAGGAGATAGCAATCAGCCCCAGCATTTT,CASSPTGIGGDSNQPQHF
TRBV6-6,TRBJ2-1,TRBD2,few,TGTGCCAGCAGTTACAAAACAGCGGGGAGCTCCTACAATGAGCAGTTCTTC,CASSYKTAGSSYNEQFF
TRBV5-1,TRBJ2-7,TRBD2,many,TGCGCCAGCAGCTTGAGAGGCGGGAGGGAATCCTACGAGCAGTACTTC,CASSLRGGRESYEQYF
TRBV28,TRBJ2-1,NA,many,TGTGCCAGCAGTGCACAGGGAATTAATGAGCAGTTCTTC,CASSAQGINEQFF
TRBV6-2/TRBV6-3,TRBJ2-2,TRBD2,NA,TGTGCCAGCAGTTCGCACCGGGCTAGCGGGAATGCCGGGGAGCTGTTTTTT,CASSSHRASGNAGELFF
TRBV20-1,TRBJ2-7,NA,NA,TGCAGTGCTACCACCCTCGGGCAGGGTACCTACGAGCAGTACTTC,CSATTLGQGTYEQYF
TRBV27,TRBJ2-7,NA,few,TGTGCCAGCAGTTTATGGAGTTATCGTGGCGAGCAGTACTTC,CASSLWSYRGEQYF
TRBV11-2,TRBJ2-5,NA,NA,TGTGCCAGCAGCTTAGATCGGGTAGGGGTAGAGACCCAGTACTTC,CASSLDRVGVETQYF
TRBV5-1,TRBJ1-4,NA,NA,TGCGCCAGCAGCTTGAGTGGAGGTGCAGCTAGTGAAGAACTGTTTTTT,CASSLSGGAASEELFF
TRBV5-6,TRBJ1-3,TRBD1,NA,TGTGCCAGCAGCTTGTACCAGGGGGTTGTTGGAAACACCATATATTTT,CASSLYQGVVGNTIYF
TRBV6-1,TRBJ2-1,TRBD2,NA,TGTGCCAGCAGACTAGCGGGACTCTACAATGAGCAGTTCTTC,CASRLAGLYNEQFF
TRBV10-3,TRBJ2-3,NA,many,TGTGCCATCAGTGACGGTTTTCTATTGGGCACAGATACGCAGTATTTT,CAISDGFLLGTDTQYF